One and the same sample provided the 26 T cell receptor beta chains below, sequenced in a study of cytomegalovirus exposure and HLA in healthy donors. This PCR relied on a set of 60 Vbeta primers and 13 Jbeta primers. Repertoires were generated with immunoSEQ multiplex PCR, while TCRdb's copy carries only in-frame clones and drops some. The sample lists more than 250,000 clones; about 90% were seen once. Sequencing input: PBMCs. The source of these receptors is a woman in her late teens or twenties in good health and CMV-seronegative.

The chain carries TRBV4-2 and TRBJ2-7; no clear D gene. The CDR3 length is 15 residues. V was trimmed by 0 bases and J by 0 bases, leaving 9 bases between them. Germline V gene sequence: CDR1 LGHNA, CDR2 YNFKEQ. The CDR3 loop is CASSQEEDSSYEQYF. The CDR3 coding sequence is TGTGCCAGCAGCCAAGAAGAGGATAGCTCCTACGAGCAGTACTTC.

The J gene is TRBJ2-7, the V gene TRBV11-1, with a tentative D call TRBD2 (6 bases). Germline V CDR1 and CDR2: SGHAT, FQDESV (reference sequence). V lost 5 bases and J lost 3, with 20 bases in between. The CDR3 is made up of 16 amino acids. Here the CDR3 reads CASSRHRDWQFYEQYF. DNA of the CDR3: TGTGCCAGCAGCCGACACCGGGACTGGCAGTTCTACGAGCAGTACTTC. Looking up the rest from reference TRBV11-1 and TRBJ2-7 gives the full variable domain: EAEVAQSPRYKITEKSQAVAFWCDPISGHATLYWYRQILGQGPELLVQFQDESVVDDSQLPKDRFSAERLKGVDSTLKIQPAELGDSAMYLCASSRHRDWQFYEQYFGPGTRLTVT.

CDR3 nucleotides: TGTGCCAGCTCACTACCTGGGGCGGGGGCCTCGCGGCCCCAGCATTTT. This codes for CASSLPGAGASRPQHF. The V and J genes are TRBV18 and TRBJ1-5; D may be TRBD1 (6 bases). Germline V gene sequence: CDR1 KGHSH, CDR2 LQKENI. Trimming removed 4 bases from V and 9 bases from J, with 22 bases in between. The CDR3 totals 16 residues.

The rearrangement joins TRBV19 to TRBJ1-3, with 9 bases matching TRBD1. Trimming removed 5 bases from V and 7 bases from J; junction bases left unmatched: 3. Germline V gene sequence: CDR1 LNHDA, CDR2 SQIVND (reference sequence). The CDR3 totals 13 residues. Here the CDR3 reads CASSLGQGNTIYF. In nucleotides, the CDR3 is TGTGCCAGTAGTCTAGGACAGGGGAACACCATATATTTT.

The genes are TRBV10-3 and TRBJ2-1; D possibly corresponds to TRBD2 (6 bases). This CDR3 has 12 amino acids. V lost 11 bases and J lost 5, with 13 bases in between. Germline V gene lookup returns CDR1 ENHRY and CDR2 SYGVKD. CDR3 coding DNA: TGTGCCCAAGGGACTGGCCACAATGAGCAGTTCTTC. Amino acids: CAQGTGHNEQFF.

The gene calls are TRBV5-1 and TRBJ2-7, with a tentative D call TRBD1 (6 bases). Germline lookup yields CDR1 SGHRS and CDR2 YFSETQ. The CDR3 is 15 residues long. The V end lost 0 bases, the J end lost 1 base, and 11 bases lay between the germline ends. CDR3 nucleotide sequence: TGCGCCAGCAGCTTGGGTGGGGGCGCATCCTACGAGCAGTACTTC. The encoded protein is CASSLGGGASYEQYF. Supplemented by reference TRBV5-1 and TRBJ2-7, the full variable domain reads KAGVTQTPRYLIKTRGQQVTLSCSPISGHRSVSWYQQTPGQGLQFLFEYFSETQRNKGNFPGRFSGRQFSNSRSEMNVSTLELGDSALYLCASSLGGGASYEQYFGPGTRLTVT.

This chain links TRBV7-3 with TRBJ2-2; D remains unclear. The CDR3 loop spans 12 amino acids. Looked up from germline, CDR1 is SGHTA and CDR2 is FQGTGA. V was shortened by 7 bases and J by 5 bases, with 8 bases between the two germline ends. As DNA, the CDR3 is TGTGCCAGCACTAGTTCAACCGGGGAGCTGTTTTTT. Its protein is CASTSSTGELFF.

The genes are TRBV27 and TRBJ1-1, with D unclear. The V gene lost 3 bases and the J gene lost 0 bases, with 14 bases spanning the gap. Germline V lookup: CDR1 MNHEY, CDR2 SMNVEV (reference sequence). The CDR3 is 16 residues long. CDR3 protein: CASSFWASGLNTEAFF. The CDR3 nucleotides are TGTGCCAGCAGTTTTTGGGCCTCAGGCCTGAACACTGAAGCTTTCTTT.

This clone was seen once. This rearrangement joins TRBV28 to TRBJ1-1; TRBD1 aligns across 8 bases. V was pared by 5 bases and J by 1 base, with 6 bases of the junction left unmatched. Germline V gene sequence: CDR1 MDHEN, CDR2 SYDVKM. The length of the CDR3 is 15 residues. The CDR3 DNA is TGTGCCAGCAGTCGACCAGGGGGCCCGAACACTGAAGCTTTCTTT. Translating it yields CASSRPGGPNTEAFF.

V and J are TRBV5-1 and TRBJ2-1, with D possibly TRBD2 on 7 matching bases. Germline CDR1 reads SGHRS; CDR2 reads YFSETQ. The germline V and J ends were trimmed by 0 bases and 15 bases, with 22 bases remaining between them. This CDR3 region has 15 residues. CDR3 in DNA: TGCGCCAGCAGCTTGGGGGGATTGGGGGGGGCGGATCTGTTCTTC. This codes for CASSLGGLGGADLFF.

The CDR3 DNA reads as TGTGCCAGCAGCGTAGGTCCCAACGGGGCGGTCCCGGGGGTTTCTGGAAACACCATATATTTT. As protein: CASSVGPNGAVPGVSGNTIYF. The J gene is TRBJ1-3, the V gene TRBV9; TRBD1 might be the D (5 bases). The ends were cut back, 0 bases at V and 1 base at J, with 26 bases in the middle. Germline V lookup: CDR1 SGDLS, CDR2 YYNGEE. The CDR3 consists of 21 residues.

This chain connects TRBV5-4 to TRBJ2-2; tentatively, D is TRBD1 (5 bases). The CDR3 length is 15 residues. Germline lookup yields CDR1 SGHNT and CDR2 YYREEE (reference sequence). V shed 0 bases and J shed 6 bases, with 12 bases lying between them. The CDR3 sequence: CASSLGTKGSGELFF. DNA of the CDR3: TGTGCCAGCAGCTTGGGGACAAAAGGGTCCGGGGAGCTGTTTTTT. The full variable domain, rest sourced from reference TRBV5-4 and TRBJ2-2, is ETGVTQSPTHLIKTRGQQVTLRCSSQSGHNTVSWYQQALGQGPQFIFQYYREEENGRGNFPPRFSGLQFPNYSSELNVNALELDDSALYLCASSLGTKGSGELFFGEGSRLTVL.

The V and J genes are TRBV5-4 and TRBJ2-3; D is perhaps TRBD1 (5 bases). The CDR3 runs to 15 residues. From germline, CDR1 is SGHNT and CDR2 YYREEE (reference sequence). Between the trimmed V and J ends, which lost 4 bases and 11 bases, there was a span of 23 bases. The DNA for the CDR3 is TGTGCCAGCAGCGAAGTTGGGGCTAAAACCTATAAGCAGTATTTT. Translated, it gives CASSEVGAKTYKQYF. Looking up the rest from reference TRBV5-4 and TRBJ2-3 gives the full variable domain: ETGVTQSPTHLIKTRGQQVTLRCSSQSGHNTVSWYQQALGQGPQFIFQYYREEENGRGNFPPRFSGLQFPNYSSELNVNALELDDSALYLCASSEVGAKTYKQYFGPGTRLTVL.

The V and J genes are TRBV11-2 and TRBJ1-2; 7 nucleotides agree with TRBD1. V shed 5 bases, J shed 3 bases, and the junction held 9 bases outside the gene matches. The CDR3 has 15 amino acids. Germline V lookup: CDR1 SGHAT, CDR2 FQNNGV. The CDR3 DNA is TGTGCCAGCAGCGTAGGGACAGCGGACTACTATGGCTACACCTTC. It yields the protein CASSVGTADYYGYTF. Together with reference TRBV11-2 and TRBJ1-2, the CDR3 gives the full variable domain: EAGVAQSPRYKIIEKRQSVAFWCNPISGHATLYWYQQILGQGPKLLIQFQNNGVVDDSQLPKDRFSAERLKGVDSTLKIQPAKLEDSAVYLCASSVGTADYYGYTFGSGTRLTVV.

V usage is TRBV9 and J usage is TRBJ2-1; 7 positions agree with TRBD2. This CDR3 is built from 15 residues. Germline CDR1 and CDR2: SGDLS and YYNGEE. With 4 bases clipped from V and 2 bases from J, the junction kept 6 bases outside the gene matches. CDR3 sequence: CASSSRGVAYNEQFF. DNA of the CDR3: TGTGCCAGCAGCTCCCGGGGGGTCGCCTACAATGAGCAGTTCTTC. Combining the CDR3 with reference TRBV9 and TRBJ2-1 gives the whole variable domain DSGVTQTPKHLITATGQRVTLRCSPRSGDLSVYWYQQSLDQGLQFLIQYYNGEERAKGNILERFSAQQFPDLHSELNLSSLELGDSALYFCASSSRGVAYNEQFFGPGTRLTVL.

As regards this clone: The identical CDR3 is also encoded by other nucleotide sequences in the sample. The chain employs TRBV2 and TRBJ1-6; 10 bases agree with TRBD1. CDR3 length equals 15 residues. The trim removed 9 bases at V and 8 bases at J, leaving 10 bases unmatched. Looked up from germline, CDR1 is SNHLY and CDR2 is FYNNEI. CDR3 bases: TGTGCCAGATCCGGGACAGGGGTTGGTTATTCACCCCTCCACTTT. Translation: CARSGTGVGYSPLHF.

V usage is TRBV6-1 and J usage is TRBJ1-1, with unresolved D. Germline V gene sequence: CDR1 MNHNS, CDR2 SASEGT. The V end lost 8 bases, the J end lost 6 bases, and 10 bases lay between the germline ends. CDR3 length: 11 residues. Here the CDR3 reads CASRAGAEAFF. The DNA of the CDR3 is TGTGCCAGCCGCGCGGGCGCTGAAGCTTTCTTT.

The chain employs TRBV6-5 and TRBJ2-5; 8 bases match TRBD2. V lost 2 bases, J lost 5 bases, and 1 base stayed unmatched. Looked up from germline, CDR1 is MNHEY and CDR2 is SVGAGI. The CDR3 has 13 residues. The CDR3 region has the DNA TGTGCCAGCAGTTACGGGACTAGGGAGACCCAGTACTTC. Its translation: CASSYGTRETQYF.

This clone was detected only a few times. The chain carries TRBV27 and TRBJ2-7, with a tentative D call TRBD1 (5 bases). CDR1 is MNHEY, CDR2 SMNVEV, per germline (reference sequence). V was cut by 4 bases and J by 3 bases, with 10 bases left in between. The CDR3 is 13 residues long. CDR3 loop: CASSSDTNYEQYF. CDR3 bases: TGTGCCAGCAGTTCGGACACAAACTACGAGCAGTACTTC.

The genes are TRBV4-1 and TRBJ1-1, with D hard to call. Germline V gene lookup returns CDR1 MGHRA and CDR2 YSYEKL. The CDR3 length is 15 residues. Trimming removed 2 bases at V and 0 bases at J, with 10 bases between. The CDR3 is CASSQSSRMNTEAFF. Here the CDR3 DNA reads TGCGCCAGCAGCCAATCTAGCCGAATGAACACTGAAGCTTTCTTT.

This rearrangement joins TRBV7-9 to TRBJ2-7; weak D call: TRBD2 (6 bases). The CDR3 runs to 14 residues. V dropped 5 bases and J dropped 3 bases, with 14 bases sitting between them. Germline-derived CDR1 and CDR2 are SEHNR and FQNEAQ (reference sequence). The CDR3 sequence: CASSQTRAGYEQYF. The CDR3 DNA sequence: TGTGCCAGCAGCCAGACTAGGGCGGGCTACGAGCAGTACTTC.

The CDR3 loop is CASSLVAPPYTF. CDR3 nucleotides: TGTGCCAGCAGCTTGGTGGCACCTCCCTACACCTTC. The rearrangement uses TRBV5-6 and TRBJ1-2; D is unclear. Deletions cut 0 bases from V and 10 bases from J, with 10 bases between. The CDR3 sequence is 12 residues long. From germline, CDR1 is SGHDT and CDR2 YYEEEE.

V gene TRBV6-5 combines with J gene TRBJ2-3; 9 bases agree with TRBD1. V lost 7 bases to trimming and J lost 8 bases; unmatched junction nucleotides: 10. The CDR3 loop spans 14 amino acids. Germline CDR1 MNHEY, CDR2 SVGAGI. The CDR3 nucleotides are TGTGCCAGCAACGACCGGGACAGGGACGCTACGCAGTATTTT. Protein product: CASNDRDRDATQYF.

This chain links TRBV5-1 with TRBJ1-4, with 7 positions matching TRBD1. J gave up 8 bases and V 3 bases, and 1 base lay outside the gene matches. The CDR3 contains 12 residues. Looked up from germline, CDR1 is SGHRS and CDR2 is YFSETQ. CDR3 in amino acids: CASSSGGEKLFF. The CDR3, as DNA: TGCGCCAGCAGCTCAGGGGGGGAAAAACTGTTTTTT.

CDR3 loop: CASSELAGLSTDTQYF. In nucleotides, the CDR3 is TGCGCCAGCAGTGAGTTGGCGGGGCTTAGCACAGATACGCAGTATTTT. This chain connects TRBV10-1 to TRBJ2-3, with a tentative D call TRBD2 (6 bases). The CDR3 extends over 16 amino acids. V lost 1 base to trimming and J lost 0 bases, with 11 bases between them. Germline V gives CDR1 WNHNN, CDR2 SYGVQD (reference sequence).

The rearrangement joins TRBV5-8 to TRBJ2-7; tentative D call: TRBD1 (5 bases). Trimming took 4 bases from V and 1 from J, leaving 15 bases between them. The CDR3 consists of 15 residues. Germline assignment: CDR1 SGHTS and CDR2 YDEGEE. The CDR3 DNA reads TGTGCCAGCAGCCATAAGGGGATGTGGTCCTACGAGCAGTACTTC. Encoded protein: CASSHKGMWSYEQYF.